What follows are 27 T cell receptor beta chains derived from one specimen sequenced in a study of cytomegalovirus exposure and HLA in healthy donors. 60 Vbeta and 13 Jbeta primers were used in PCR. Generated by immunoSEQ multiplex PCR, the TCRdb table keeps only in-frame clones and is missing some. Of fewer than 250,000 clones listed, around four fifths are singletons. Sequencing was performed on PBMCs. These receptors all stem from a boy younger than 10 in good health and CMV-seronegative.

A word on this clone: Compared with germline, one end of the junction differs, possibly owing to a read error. Here the CDR3 reads CASSETNTGEPFF. In DNA form, the CDR3 reads TGTGCCAGCAGTGAAACGAACACCGGGGAGCCGTTTTTT. V and J are TRBV6-1 and TRBJ2-2, with D possibly being TRBD2 (5 bases). Germline V gene lookup returns CDR1 MNHNS and CDR2 SASEGT. The CDR3 spans 13 residues.

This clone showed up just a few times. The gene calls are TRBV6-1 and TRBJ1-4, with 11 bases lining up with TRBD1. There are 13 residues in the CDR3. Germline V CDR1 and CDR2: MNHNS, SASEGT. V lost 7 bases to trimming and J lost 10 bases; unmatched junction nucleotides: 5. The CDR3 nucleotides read TGTGCCAGCAACCCCGGGACAGGGGGAAAACTGTTTTTT. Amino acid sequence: CASNPGTGGKLFF.

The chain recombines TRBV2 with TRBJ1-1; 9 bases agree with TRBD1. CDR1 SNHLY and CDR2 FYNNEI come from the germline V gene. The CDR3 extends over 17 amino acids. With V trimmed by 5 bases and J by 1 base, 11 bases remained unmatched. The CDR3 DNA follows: TGTGCCAGCAGTATATTCCGGGACAGGGCGGCGAACACTGAAGCTTTCTTT. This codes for CASSIFRDRAANTEAFF.

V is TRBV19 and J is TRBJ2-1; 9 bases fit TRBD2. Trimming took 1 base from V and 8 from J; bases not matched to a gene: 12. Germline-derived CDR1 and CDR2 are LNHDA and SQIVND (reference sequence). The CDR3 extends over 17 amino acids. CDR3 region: CASSIAGVGAGGDEQFF. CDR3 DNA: TGTGCCAGTAGTATAGCCGGGGTGGGGGCGGGAGGGGATGAGCAGTTCTTC.

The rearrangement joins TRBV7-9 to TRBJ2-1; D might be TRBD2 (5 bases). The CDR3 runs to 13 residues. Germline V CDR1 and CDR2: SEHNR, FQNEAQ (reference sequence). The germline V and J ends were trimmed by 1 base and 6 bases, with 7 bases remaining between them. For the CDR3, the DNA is TGTGCCAGCAGCTTAGTTGCGGGCAATGAGCAGTTCTTC. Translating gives CASSLVAGNEQFF.

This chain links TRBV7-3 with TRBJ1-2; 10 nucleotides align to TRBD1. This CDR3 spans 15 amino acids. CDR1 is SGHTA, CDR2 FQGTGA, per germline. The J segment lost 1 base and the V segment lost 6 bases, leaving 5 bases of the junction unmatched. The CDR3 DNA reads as TGTGCCAGCAGGCCCGGGACAGGGGATAACTATGGCTACACCTTC. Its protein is CASRPGTGDNYGYTF.

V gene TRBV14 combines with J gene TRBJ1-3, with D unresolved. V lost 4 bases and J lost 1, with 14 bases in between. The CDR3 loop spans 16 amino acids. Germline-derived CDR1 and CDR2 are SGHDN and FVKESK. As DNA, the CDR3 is TGTGCCAGCAGCCCCTTCCAACCGGTATCTGGAAACACCATATATTTT. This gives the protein CASSPFQPVSGNTIYF.

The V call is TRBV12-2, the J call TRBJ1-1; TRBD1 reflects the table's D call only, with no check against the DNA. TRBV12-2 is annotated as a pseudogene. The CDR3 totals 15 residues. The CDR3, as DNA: TGTGCAAGTCGCCCCCGGACAGGCTTGAACACTGAAGCTTTCTTT. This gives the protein CASRPRTGLNTEAFF.

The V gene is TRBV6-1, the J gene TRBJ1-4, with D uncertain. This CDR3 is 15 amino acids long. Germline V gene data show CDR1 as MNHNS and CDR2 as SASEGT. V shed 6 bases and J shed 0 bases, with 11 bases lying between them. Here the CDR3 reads CASSVSPTTNEKLFF. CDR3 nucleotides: TGTGCCAGCAGCGTGAGTCCTACAACTAATGAAAAACTGTTTTTT.

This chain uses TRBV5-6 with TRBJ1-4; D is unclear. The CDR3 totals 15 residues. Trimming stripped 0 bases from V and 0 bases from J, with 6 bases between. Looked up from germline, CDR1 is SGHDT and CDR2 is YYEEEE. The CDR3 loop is CASSLVSATNEKLFF. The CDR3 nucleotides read TGTGCCAGCAGCTTGGTGTCCGCAACTAATGAAAAACTGTTTTTT.

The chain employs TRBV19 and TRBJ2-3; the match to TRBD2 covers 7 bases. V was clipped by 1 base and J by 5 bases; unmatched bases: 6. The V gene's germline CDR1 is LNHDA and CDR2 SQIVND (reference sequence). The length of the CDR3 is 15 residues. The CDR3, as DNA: TGTGCCAGTAGTATAGGGGCGGGAGTGGGAGATACGCAGTATTTT. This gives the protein CASSIGAGVGDTQYF.

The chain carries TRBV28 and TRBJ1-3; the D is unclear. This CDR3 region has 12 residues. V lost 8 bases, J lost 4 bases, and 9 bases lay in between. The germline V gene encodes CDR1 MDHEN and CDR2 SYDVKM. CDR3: CASGRRGNTIYF. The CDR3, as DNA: TGTGCCAGCGGGCGAAGGGGAAACACCATATATTTT.

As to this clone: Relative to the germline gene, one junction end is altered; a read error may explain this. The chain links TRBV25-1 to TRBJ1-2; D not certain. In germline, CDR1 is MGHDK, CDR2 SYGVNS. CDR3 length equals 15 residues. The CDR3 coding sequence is TGTGCCAGCAGTGAATCCGGAGGGCTACTATATGACTACACCTTC. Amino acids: CASSESGGLLYDYTF.

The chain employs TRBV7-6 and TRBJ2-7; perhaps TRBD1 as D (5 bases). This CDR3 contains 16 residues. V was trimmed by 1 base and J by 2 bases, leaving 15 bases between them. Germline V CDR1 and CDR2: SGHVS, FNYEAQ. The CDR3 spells CASSLGVPTDPYEQYF. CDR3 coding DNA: TGTGCCAGCAGCTTAGGGGTACCGACAGATCCCTACGAGCAGTACTTC.

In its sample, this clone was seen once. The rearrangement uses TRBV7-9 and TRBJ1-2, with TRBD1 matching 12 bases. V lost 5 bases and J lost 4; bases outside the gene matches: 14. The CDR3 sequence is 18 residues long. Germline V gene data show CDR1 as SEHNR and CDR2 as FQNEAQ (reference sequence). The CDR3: CASSPSAGQGAKSYGYTF. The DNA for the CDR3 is TGTGCCAGCAGCCCATCGGCGGGACAGGGGGCGAAAAGCTATGGCTACACCTTC.

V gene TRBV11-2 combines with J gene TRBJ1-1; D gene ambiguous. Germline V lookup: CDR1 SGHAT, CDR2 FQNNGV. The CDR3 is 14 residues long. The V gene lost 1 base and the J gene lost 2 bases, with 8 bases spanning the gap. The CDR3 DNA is TGTGCCAGCAGCTTAGTTTCAGATAACACTGAAGCTTTCTTT. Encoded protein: CASSLVSDNTEAFF.

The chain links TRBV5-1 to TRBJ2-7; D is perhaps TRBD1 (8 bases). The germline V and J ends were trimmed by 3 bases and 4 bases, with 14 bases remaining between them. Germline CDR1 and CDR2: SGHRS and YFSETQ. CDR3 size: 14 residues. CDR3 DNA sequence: TGCGCCAGCAGCTACCTACAGGGGGGGTACGAGCAGTACTTC. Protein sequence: CASSYLQGGYEQYF. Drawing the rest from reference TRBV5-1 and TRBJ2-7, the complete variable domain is KAGVTQTPRYLIKTRGQQVTLSCSPISGHRSVSWYQQTPGQGLQFLFEYFSETQRNKGNFPGRFSGRQFSNSRSEMNVSTLELGDSALYLCASSYLQGGYEQYFGPGTRLTVT.

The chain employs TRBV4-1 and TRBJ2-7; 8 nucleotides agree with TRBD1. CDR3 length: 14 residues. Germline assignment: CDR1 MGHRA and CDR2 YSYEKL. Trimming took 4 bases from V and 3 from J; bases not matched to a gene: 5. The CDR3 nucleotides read TGCGCCAGCAGCCGCGGACAGGGAAACTACGAGCAGTACTTC. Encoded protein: CASSRGQGNYEQYF.

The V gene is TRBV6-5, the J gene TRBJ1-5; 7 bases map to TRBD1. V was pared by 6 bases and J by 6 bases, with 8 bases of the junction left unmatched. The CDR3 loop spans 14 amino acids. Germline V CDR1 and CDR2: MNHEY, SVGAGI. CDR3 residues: CASSPDRVGQPQHF. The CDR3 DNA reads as TGTGCCAGCAGCCCAGACAGGGTCGGTCAGCCCCAGCATTTT.

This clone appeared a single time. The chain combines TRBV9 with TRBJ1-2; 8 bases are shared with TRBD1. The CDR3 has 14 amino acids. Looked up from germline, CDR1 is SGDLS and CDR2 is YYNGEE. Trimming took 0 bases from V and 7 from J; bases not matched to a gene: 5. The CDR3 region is CASSVEGRGRGYTF. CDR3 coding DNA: TGTGCCAGCAGCGTAGAGGGCAGGGGGCGTGGCTACACCTTC.

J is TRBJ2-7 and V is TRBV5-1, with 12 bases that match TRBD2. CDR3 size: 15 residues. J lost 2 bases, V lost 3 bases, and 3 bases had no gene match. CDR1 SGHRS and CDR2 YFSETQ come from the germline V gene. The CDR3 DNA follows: TGCGCCAGCAGCTGGACTAGCGGGACAGCCTACGAGCAGTACTTC. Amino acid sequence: CASSWTSGTAYEQYF. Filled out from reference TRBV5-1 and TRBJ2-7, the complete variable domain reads KAGVTQTPRYLIKTRGQQVTLSCSPISGHRSVSWYQQTPGQGLQFLFEYFSETQRNKGNFPGRFSGRQFSNSRSEMNVSTLELGDSALYLCASSWTSGTAYEQYFGPGTRLTVT.

CDR3 amino acids: CATSMAGVTDTQYF. DNA for the CDR3: TGTGCCACCAGCATGGCGGGGGTCACAGATACGCAGTATTTT. The chain links TRBV15 to TRBJ2-3; 7 nucleotides line up with TRBD2. CDR3 length equals 14 residues. J was trimmed by 2 bases and V by 4 bases; bases with no gene match: 3. Germline V gene data show CDR1 as LNHNV and CDR2 as YYDKDF (reference sequence).

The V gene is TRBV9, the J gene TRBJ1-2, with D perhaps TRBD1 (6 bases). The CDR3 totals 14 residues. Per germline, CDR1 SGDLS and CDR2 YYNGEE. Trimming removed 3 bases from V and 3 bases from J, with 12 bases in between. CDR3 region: CASSGTGSYYGYTF. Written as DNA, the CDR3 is TGTGCCAGCAGCGGTACAGGGTCTTACTATGGCTACACCTTC.

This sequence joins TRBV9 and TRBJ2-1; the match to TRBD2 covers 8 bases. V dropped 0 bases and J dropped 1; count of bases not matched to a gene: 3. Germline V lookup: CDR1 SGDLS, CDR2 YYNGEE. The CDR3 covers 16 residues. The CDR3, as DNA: TGTGCCAGCAGCGTAGATGGCGGGGGGTCCTACAATGAGCAGTTCTTC. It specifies CASSVDGGGSYNEQFF.

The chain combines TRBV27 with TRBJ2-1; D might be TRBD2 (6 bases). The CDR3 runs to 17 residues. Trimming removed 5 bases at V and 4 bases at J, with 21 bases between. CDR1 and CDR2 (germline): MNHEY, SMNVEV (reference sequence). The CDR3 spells CASSLTLSGVEYNEQFF. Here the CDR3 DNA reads TGTGCCAGCAGTCTAACCCTATCGGGAGTAGAATACAATGAGCAGTTCTTC.

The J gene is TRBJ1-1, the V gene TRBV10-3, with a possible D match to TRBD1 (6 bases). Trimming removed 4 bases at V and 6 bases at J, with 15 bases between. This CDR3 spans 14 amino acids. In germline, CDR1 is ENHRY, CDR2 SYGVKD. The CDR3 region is CAISGIQGEAEAFF. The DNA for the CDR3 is TGTGCCATCAGTGGGATACAGGGCGAGGCTGAAGCTTTCTTT.

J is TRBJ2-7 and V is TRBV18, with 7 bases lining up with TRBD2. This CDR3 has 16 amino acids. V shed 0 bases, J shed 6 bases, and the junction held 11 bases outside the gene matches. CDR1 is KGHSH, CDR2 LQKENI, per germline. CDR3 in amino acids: CASSPPGLYHRGEQYF. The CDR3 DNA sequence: TGTGCCAGCTCACCACCGGGACTATACCACCGCGGCGAGCAGTACTTC.